This entry features one T cell receptor beta chain sequence. Its antigen is as yet unknown. Trimming took 10 bases from V and 0 from J; bases not matched to a gene: 7. The CDR3 is 16 residues long. Germline V lookup: CDR1 SEHNR, CDR2 FQNEAQ (reference sequence). The data were taken from a study of T cell responses to AZD1222 COVID-19 vaccine. Produced via immunoSEQ multiplex PCR; TCRdb's table is partial and in-frame only. The profile shows about 120,000 clones, 70% to 90% of them singletons. Whole-study results and caveats: Researchers took repertoire samples only after the peak T cell response had come. Seropositive at baseline were only a handful of AZD1222 recipients. Donors in the cohort were predominantly white British and more often female, and clonal diversity was possibly underestimated. Reportedly, close to half of spike-specific TCRs are directed against unmutated variant regions.

The clonotype originates from an adult in good health. The material sequenced was peripheral blood, taken on day 0 of AZD1222 vaccination. The chain is built from TRBV7-9 and TRBJ1-4; 11 positions match TRBD1. In nucleotides, the CDR3 is TGTGCCACCGCGGACAGGGGGCGTGCAACTAATGAAAAACTGTTTTTT. This encodes CATADRGRATNEKLFF.